This entry concerns a single T cell receptor (beta chain). The data were produced by immunoSEQ multiplex PCR, yet TCRdb's version contains in-frame clones alone and is incomplete. In the table there are about 120,000 clones, 80% to 90% of which are singletons. The junction had 8 bases not matched to a gene; V was cut back by 5 bases and J by 7 bases. Looked up from germline, CDR1 is LNHDA and CDR2 is SQIVND (reference sequence). The CDR3 runs to 14 residues. This specimen comes from a study of cytomegalovirus exposure and HLA in healthy donors. The receptor's source is a man younger than 30 in good health and CMV-seropositive. The chain links TRBV19 to TRBJ1-5, with 7 nucleotides matching TRBD1. Sequencing was carried out using PBMCs. For the CDR3, the DNA is TGTGCCAGTAGTGGAGAAGGGGGCCGACAGCCCCAGCATTTT. Protein sequence: CASSGEGGRQPQHF.